The rows below give T cell receptor beta chains drawn from one sample of a study of shared clonotypes between healthy human individuals. Data came from immunoSEQ multiplex PCR; TCRdb stores just in-frame clones and leaves some out. The table lists about 960,000 clones, more than 75% of them singletons, with approximately 1.5% in the top ten. Sequencing was carried out using memory CD4+ T cells sorted from blood. Source of these receptors: a young man in good health. Both conserved end residues are part of each CDR3. The order of the fields is D gene, V gene, clone size, J gene, CDR3 DNA, CDR3 protein. D genes are given only for firm matches. Clone size is stated in some rows and not others, as once, few, many or a class when expanded.

TRBD1	TRBV10-1	-	TRBJ2-7	TGCGCCAGCAGTGGTAACCCGGGACAGGGTTCCTACGAGCAGTACTTC	CASSGNPGQGSYEQYF
-	TRBV6-5	few	TRBJ1-1	TGTGCCAGCAATAAACACAAACAGGGCACTGAAGCTTTCTTT	CASNKHKQGTEAFF
-	TRBV11-2	-	TRBJ2-5	TGTGCCAGCAGCTTAACAGGGGAGGGCCAAGAGACCCAGTACTTC	CASSLTGEGQETQYF
-	TRBV25-1	-	TRBJ2-5	TGTGCCAGCAGTGAATTTCGGGGAACGGAGACCCAGTACTTC	CASSEFRGTETQYF
TRBD1	TRBV19	few	TRBJ1-5	TGTGCCAGTAGAAAGCGAACAGGGGATAGCAATCAGCCCCAGCATTTT	CASRKRTGDSNQPQHF
-	TRBV5-1	-	TRBJ2-7	TGCGCCAGCAGCCCCGGTGTAGGCATAACCTACGAGCAGTACTTC	CASSPGVGITYEQYF
TRBD2	TRBV6-1	-	TRBJ2-5	TGTGCCAGCGTAAGCGGGGGCCACCAAGAGACCCAGTACTTC	CASVSGGHQETQYF
TRBD2	TRBV5-1	-	TRBJ2-7	TGCGCCAGCAGCCGGGCGTTAGCGGGGGAGAGCTCCTACGAGCAGTACTTC	CASSRALAGESSYEQYF
-	TRBV6-5	-	TRBJ1-5	TGTGCCAGCAGTTACGAGCCCTTAACGACGAATCAGCCCCAGCATTTT	CASSYEPLTTNQPQHF
-	TRBV7-3	once	TRBJ2-5	TGTGCCAGCAGCCCCCAGGGCGGGACCCTCAGTGGGACCCAGTACTTC	CASSPQGGTLSGTQYF
TRBD1	TRBV25-1	-	TRBJ1-1	TGTGCCAGCAAGGACAGGGGTGGCACTGAAGCTTTCTTT	CASKDRGGTEAFF
TRBD1	TRBV9	many	TRBJ2-7	TGTGCCAGCGGCAAGACAGGGGGCTCCTACGAGCAGTACTTC	CASGKTGGSYEQYF
TRBD1	TRBV4-2	-	TRBJ1-2	TGTGCCAGCAGCCAAGCTTCGGACAGGGGGCTTGGCTACACCTTC	CASSQASDRGLGYTF
-	TRBV13	-	TRBJ2-7	TGTGCCAGCAGCTTACCAGGCGGCTCCTACGAGCAGTACTTC	CASSLPGGSYEQYF
-	TRBV6-4	few	TRBJ1-2	TGTGCCAGCAGCGCTGAGCACTTGGGTGGTGGCTACACCTTC	CASSAEHLGGGYTF
-	TRBV7-2	-	TRBJ1-1	TGTGCCAGCAGCTTAGAGGGAGGACGGGGGGCTTTCTTT	CASSLEGGRGAFF
-	TRBV9	-	TRBJ2-1	TGTGCCACTAGCCCTGGAGGGGAAAACAATGAGCAGTTCTTC	CATSPGGENNEQFF
TRBD2	TRBV2	-	TRBJ2-7	TGTGCCAGCAGCGGACTAGCGGGAGTGTGGGAGCAGTACTTC	CASSGLAGVWEQYF
TRBD2	TRBV11-1	-	TRBJ2-5	TGTGCCAGCAGCCCGGGACTAGCGGGTAAAGAGACCCAGTACTTC	CASSPGLAGKETQYF
-	TRBV5-1	-	TRBJ2-5	TGCGCCAGCACCATGACAGCGTTCCAAGAGACCCAGTACTTC	CASTMTAFQETQYF